This T cell receptor beta chain was identified during a study of shared clonotypes between healthy human individuals. Study results and limitations: Despite large depth, rarefaction showed incomplete sorted-subset sequencing.

As to this clone: The antigen is not known.

The ends lost 8 bases at V and 0 bases at J; junction bases unmatched: 5. Germline V lookup: CDR1 MNHEY, CDR2 SVGAGI. This CDR3 has 14 residues. Data came from immunoSEQ multiplex PCR; TCRdb stores just in-frame clones and leaves some out. The repertoire has approximately 1.5 million clones, approximately 98.5% of them found once; the top ten carry around 0.38%. The receptor was isolated from a man aged 30 to 39 in good health. The rearrangement joins TRBV6-5 to TRBJ1-1; TRBD1 aligns across 8 bases. Sequencing used naive CD4+ T cells sorted from blood. Subset noted: CD45RA+ positively selected. The chain's CDR3 is CASGSQGVNTEAFF. In nucleotides, the CDR3 is TGTGCCAGCGGATCACAGGGGGTGAACACTGAAGCTTTCTTT.